These T cell receptor beta chains were read from a single sample in a study of T-cell reconstitution after alpha-beta-depleted transplantation in children. In TCRdb, the PCR reads were re-called with MiXCR into one record per CDR3 protein. The table records about 980,000 distinct CDR3 sequences, about 31% of them present only once. The sequenced sample was PBMCs, mostly from graft donor cells, obtained 360 days after TCRalphabeta/CD19-depleted stem cell transplant. The origin of the receptors is a boy younger than two who had a stem cell transplant for SCID, so the T cells may come from the graft donor. Both conserved end residues are part of each CDR3. Each record gives: V gene, CDR3 protein.

TRBV5-6 CASSLVGTGAIDEQFF
TRBV5-1 CASSMRQVNTEAFF
TRBV10-2 CASSPGLAGGHQETQYF
TRBV12-3/TRBV12-4 CASSFTGTVSYEQYF
TRBV5-1 CASSPGLGRQETQYF
TRBV27 CASSPGLAGGPPNEQFF
TRBV20-1 CSPGGQTLMNTEAFF
TRBV10-3 CAISSGGAETQYF
TRBV23-1 CASSQSIGTPSGAKNIQYF
TRBV11-2 CASSNRGSYSYNEQFF
TRBV27 CASSLRTRRETQYF
TRBV10-1 CASSDRLSSYEQYF
TRBV5-6 CASRMIGWRDPSANEQFF
TRBV18 CASSPGPPGAYEQYF
TRBV18 CASSPLNGGSTDTQYF
TRBV20-1 CSARDPHRGSGELFF
TRBV4-2 CASSQDLVLSSEGTNEQFF
TRBV7-9 CASTRDRGQETQYF
TRBV20-1 CSARTPGNTEAFF
TRBV5-5 CASSSGTGSTEAFF
TRBV7-2 CASSFGHQTYNEQFF
TRBV4-3 CASSQVELEAQYF
TRBV12-3/TRBV12-4 CASSLQGGIDGYTF
TRBV11-1 CASSLFRLAAAPLNEQFF
TRBV11-2 CASSSPTSGGPFEQFF
TRBV7-7 CASSPRAGDPYQETQYF
TRBV5-1 CASRDRPSYNEQFF
TRBV7-8 CASSQGGAWNTGELFF
TRBV5-6 CASSFPTGGTDTQYF
TRBV15 CATSRYIRLAYYNEQFF
TRBV12-3/TRBV12-4 CASSSPGGSYTF
TRBV5-1 CASSLDPDASSPEKLFF
TRBV4-1 CASSQPGLGDEQFF
TRBV19 CASSIGQRGGHSTQYF
TRBV6-2/TRBV6-3 CASSYSSPGDSKYGYTF
TRBV15 CATSRGAGWHGYTF
TRBV4-1 CASSQDSLARGYQETQYF
TRBV5-1 CASSREGSGGYNEQFF
TRBV6-5 CASSYWDTGTEAFF
TRBV15 CATSSRLLPGKGLPNTEAFF
TRBV2 CASSLVSGVYNEQFF
TRBV29-1 CSVTFTGNTIYF
TRBV19 CASSISGRNTEAFF
TRBV29-1 CSVEGGFLGEQYF
TRBV10-3 CAIRPGTSVISSYNEQFF
TRBV12-3/TRBV12-4 CASSFPTSVGNIQYF
TRBV9 CASSVGGGRQADTQYF